The sample holds a few counts of the clone carrying this T cell receptor (beta chain). The antigen is unknown. The record originates from a study of cytomegalovirus exposure and HLA in healthy donors. Whole-study findings and limits: Among TCR beta chains, those listed as cytomegalovirus-associated numbered some 160.

PCR was performed using 60 Vbeta and 13 Jbeta primers. Some clones are missing from TCRdb's copy, which holds only in-frame ones; the method was immunoSEQ multiplex PCR. The repertoire holds about 170,000 clones, with 75% to 90% as singletons. V shed 1 base, J shed 4 bases, and the junction held 4 bases outside the gene matches. Germline lookup yields CDR1 SGHTA and CDR2 FQGNSA. This CDR3 is built from 15 residues. The sequence derives from a male donor in good health and CMV-seronegative. The chain employs TRBV7-2 and TRBJ2-1; TRBD2 agrees at 7 bases. The sequenced material came from PBMCs. CDR3 region: CASSLGASGYNEQFF. DNA of the CDR3: TGTGCCAGCAGCTTAGGGGCTAGCGGATACAATGAGCAGTTCTTC. Full variable domain (missing parts from reference TRBV7-2 and TRBJ2-1): GAGVSQSPSNKVTEKGKDVELRCDPISGHTALYWYRQSLGQGLEFLIYFQGNSAPDKSGLPSDRFSAERTGGSVSTLTIQRTQQEDSAVYLCASSLGASGYNEQFFGPGTRLTVL.